This TCR beta chain comes out of a study of CD8+ T cells in alopecia areata. Study-wide results and caveats: Higher clonality than in normal scalp was seen in lesional scalp, especially alopecia totalis/universalis.

This clone has only a few counts. The antigen is not known. The CDR3 is made up of 11 amino acids. Trimming took 4 bases from V and 7 from J, leaving 8 bases between them. TCR sequencing used cDNA made by reverse transcription of extracted RNA. Generated by immunoSEQ multiplex PCR, the TCRdb table keeps only in-frame clones and is missing some. The profile shows about 130,000 clones, approximately 58% of them singletons. The sequencing here drew on CD4+ T cells sorted from blood, taken at week 0. This clonotype originated in a human donor with alopecia areata. The chain employs TRBV23-1 and TRBJ2-7, with no clear D. TRBV23-1 is an ORF, with its function uncertain. DNA for the CDR3: TGCGCCAGCAGTCTGTTAGGGGAGCAGTACTTC. Translated: CASSLLGEQYF.